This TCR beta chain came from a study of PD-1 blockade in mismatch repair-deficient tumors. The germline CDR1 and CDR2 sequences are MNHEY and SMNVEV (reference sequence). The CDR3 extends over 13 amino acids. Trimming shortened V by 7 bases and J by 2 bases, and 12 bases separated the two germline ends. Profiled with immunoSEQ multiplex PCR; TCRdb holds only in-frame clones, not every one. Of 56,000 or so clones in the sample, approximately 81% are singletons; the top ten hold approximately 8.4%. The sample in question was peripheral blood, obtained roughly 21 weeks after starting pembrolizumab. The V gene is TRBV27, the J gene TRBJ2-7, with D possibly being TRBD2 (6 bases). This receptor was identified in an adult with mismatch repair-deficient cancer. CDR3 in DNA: TGTGCCAGCATGGGACTTAAACCCTACGAGCAGTACTTC. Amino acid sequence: CASMGLKPYEQYF.